This T cell receptor beta chain was recorded in a study of control samples from healthy donors and cancer patients. Trimming removed 0 bases at V and 6 bases at J, with 18 bases between. Germline CDR1 and CDR2: LGHNA and YNFKEQ. The CDR3 is made up of 17 amino acids. Assay used: immunoSEQ multiplex PCR; TCRdb lists only in-frame clones, some missing. This sample has around 55,000 clones, with roughly nine tenths found just once. This receptor was identified in a man aged 35-49 years with colorectal cancer. Sequenced input: PBMCs. V and J are TRBV4-2 and TRBJ1-5; D perhaps matches TRBD1 (6 bases). CDR3 sequence: CASSQESSAGVAQPQHF. The CDR3 region has the DNA TGTGCCAGCAGCCAAGAGAGCTCGGCAGGGGTCGCTCAGCCCCAGCATTTT.